Given below is one T cell receptor beta chain in context. Its antigen is unknown. Some clones are missing from TCRdb's copy, which holds only in-frame ones; the method was immunoSEQ multiplex PCR. The sample includes about 35,000 clones, about 93% seen only once; the top ten take roughly a fifth. This entry is derived from a study of graft-versus-host responses after intestinal transplantation. Germline loops: CDR1 MNHNS, CDR2 SASEGT. The CDR3 spans 15 residues. V shed 0 bases and J shed 4 bases, with 7 bases lying between them. This specimen consisted of unstimulated CD8+ T cells sorted from spleen or lymph node cells, obtained before transplant. The origin of this receptor is a human donor who was the organ donor for an intestinal transplant. The chain couples TRBV6-1 to TRBJ2-6; D ambiguous. The CDR3 sequence: CASSEAGAGANVLTF. The CDR3 DNA is TGTGCCAGCAGTGAAGCGGGTGCCGGGGCCAACGTCCTGACTTTC.